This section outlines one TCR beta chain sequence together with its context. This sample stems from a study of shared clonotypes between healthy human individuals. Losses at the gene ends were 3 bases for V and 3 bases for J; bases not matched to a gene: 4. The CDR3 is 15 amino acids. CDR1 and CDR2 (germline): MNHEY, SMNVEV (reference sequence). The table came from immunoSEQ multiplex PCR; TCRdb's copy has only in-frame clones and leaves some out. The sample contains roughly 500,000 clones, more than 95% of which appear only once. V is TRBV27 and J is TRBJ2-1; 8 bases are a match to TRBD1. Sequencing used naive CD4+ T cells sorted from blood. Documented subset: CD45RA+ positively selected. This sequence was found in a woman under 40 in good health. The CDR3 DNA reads TGTGCCAGCAGTTTGGACAGGGCGGGCTACAATGAGCAGTTCTTC. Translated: CASSLDRAGYNEQFF.